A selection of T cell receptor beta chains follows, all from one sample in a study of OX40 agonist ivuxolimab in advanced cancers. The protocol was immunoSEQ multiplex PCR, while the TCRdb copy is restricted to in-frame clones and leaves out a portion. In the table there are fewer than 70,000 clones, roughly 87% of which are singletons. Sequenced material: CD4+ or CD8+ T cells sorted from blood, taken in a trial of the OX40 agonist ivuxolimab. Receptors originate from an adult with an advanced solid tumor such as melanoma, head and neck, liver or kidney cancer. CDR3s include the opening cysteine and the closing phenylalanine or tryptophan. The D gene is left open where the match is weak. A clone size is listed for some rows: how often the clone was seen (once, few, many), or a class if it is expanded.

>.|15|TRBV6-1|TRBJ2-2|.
CASDKGTRPTGELFF
TGTGCCAGCGATAAAGGGACAAGGCCCACCGGGGAGCTGTTTTTT
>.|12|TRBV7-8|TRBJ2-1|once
CASSITPGQQFF
TGTGCCAGCAGCATAACACCAGGGCAGCAGTTCTTC
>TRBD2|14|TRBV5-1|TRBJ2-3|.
CASRERESTDTQYF
TGCGCCAGCAGGGAGCGGGAATCCACAGATACGCAGTATTTT
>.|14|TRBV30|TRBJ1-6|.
CAWSVTGGNSPLHF
TGTGCCTGGAGTGTGACGGGGGGGAATTCACCCCTCCACTTT
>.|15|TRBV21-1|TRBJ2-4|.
CASSKRGMPKNIQYF
TGTGCCAGCAGCAAAAGAGGGATGCCCAAAAACATTCAGTACTTC
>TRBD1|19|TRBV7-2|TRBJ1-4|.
CASSQTGQGAPRGNEKLFF
TGTGCCAGCAGTCAGACGGGACAGGGGGCCCCGAGGGGTAATGAAAAACTGTTTTTT
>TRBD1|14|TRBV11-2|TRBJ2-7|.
CASSETGVRVEQYF
TGTGCCAGCAGCGAAACAGGGGTTAGGGTCGAGCAGTACTTC
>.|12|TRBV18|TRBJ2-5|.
CASSPSQETQYF
TGTGCCAGCTCACCATCCCAAGAGACCCAGTACTTC
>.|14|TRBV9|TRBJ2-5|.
CASSVAGHGETQYF
TGTGCCAGCAGCGTAGCTGGCCACGGGGAGACCCAGTACTTC
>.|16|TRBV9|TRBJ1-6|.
CASSLKPGPDFSPLHF
TGTGCCAGCAGCTTGAAACCGGGACCGGACTTTTCACCCCTCCACTTT
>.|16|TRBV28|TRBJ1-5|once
CASSFQRRGSNQPQHF
TGTGCCAGCAGTTTTCAACGGAGGGGTAGCAATCAGCCCCAGCATTTT
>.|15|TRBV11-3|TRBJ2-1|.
CASSPPYGSYNEQFF
TGTGCCAGCAGCCCACCGTATGGGTCCTACAATGAGCAGTTCTTC
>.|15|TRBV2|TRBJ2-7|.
CASRTGTTESYEQYF
TGTGCCAGCAGAACCGGGACCACGGAGTCCTACGAGCAGTACTTC